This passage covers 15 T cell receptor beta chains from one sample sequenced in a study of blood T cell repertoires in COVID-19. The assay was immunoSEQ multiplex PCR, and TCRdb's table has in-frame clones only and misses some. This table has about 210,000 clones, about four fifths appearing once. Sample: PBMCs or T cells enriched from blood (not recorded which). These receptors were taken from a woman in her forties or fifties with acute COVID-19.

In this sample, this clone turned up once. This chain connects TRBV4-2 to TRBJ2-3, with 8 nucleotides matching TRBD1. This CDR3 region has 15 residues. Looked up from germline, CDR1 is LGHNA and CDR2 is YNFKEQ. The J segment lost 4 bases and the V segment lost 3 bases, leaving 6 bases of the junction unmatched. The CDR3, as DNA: TGTGCCAGCAGCCAGCAGGGGGCGCGGGCAGATACGCAGTATTTT. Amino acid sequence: CASSQQGARADTQYF.

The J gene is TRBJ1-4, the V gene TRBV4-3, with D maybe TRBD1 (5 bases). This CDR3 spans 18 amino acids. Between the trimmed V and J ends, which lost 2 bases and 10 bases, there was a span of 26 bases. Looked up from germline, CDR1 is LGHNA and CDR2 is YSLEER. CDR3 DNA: TGCGCCAGCAGCCAAACCCCACCGGGGGGGGGTTGGTTTGGAAAACTGTTTTTT. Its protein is CASSQTPPGGGWFGKLFF.

The CDR3 DNA reads TGTGCCACCAGTGATTTAGGGACAGGGGGTTACGAGCAGTACTTC. Translating gives CATSDLGTGGYEQYF. This chain links TRBV24-1 with TRBJ2-7; TRBD1 agrees at 11 bases. The V gene end was trimmed by 1 base and the J gene end by 4 bases; junction bases not matched to a gene: 2. The CDR3 spans 15 residues. Germline V CDR1 and CDR2: KGHDR, SFDVKD.

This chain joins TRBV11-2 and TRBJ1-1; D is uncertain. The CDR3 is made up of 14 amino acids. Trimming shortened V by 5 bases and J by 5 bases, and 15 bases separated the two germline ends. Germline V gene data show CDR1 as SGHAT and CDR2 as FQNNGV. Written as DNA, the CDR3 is TGTGCCAGCAGCACCCGGACGGGAGAGACTGAAGCTTTCTTT. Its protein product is CASSTRTGETEAFF. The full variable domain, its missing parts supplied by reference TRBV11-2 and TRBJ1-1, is EAGVAQSPRYKIIEKRQSVAFWCNPISGHATLYWYQQILGQGPKLLIQFQNNGVVDDSQLPKDRFSAERLKGVDSTLKIQPAKLEDSAVYLCASSTRTGETEAFFGQGTRLTVV.

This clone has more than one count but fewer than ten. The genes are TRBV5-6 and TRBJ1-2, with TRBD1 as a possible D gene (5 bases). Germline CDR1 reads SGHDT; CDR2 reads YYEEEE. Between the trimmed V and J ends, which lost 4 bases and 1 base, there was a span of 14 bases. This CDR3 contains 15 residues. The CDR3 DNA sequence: TGTGCCAGCAGCCGGCAGGGAATTCATAACTATGGCTACACCTTC. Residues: CASSRQGIHNYGYTF.

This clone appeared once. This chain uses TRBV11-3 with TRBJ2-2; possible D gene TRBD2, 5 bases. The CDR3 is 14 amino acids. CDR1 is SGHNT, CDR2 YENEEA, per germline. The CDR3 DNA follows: TGTGCAAGCGGAAGCGCGACGAACACCGGGGAGCTGTTTTTT. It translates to CASGSATNTGELFF.

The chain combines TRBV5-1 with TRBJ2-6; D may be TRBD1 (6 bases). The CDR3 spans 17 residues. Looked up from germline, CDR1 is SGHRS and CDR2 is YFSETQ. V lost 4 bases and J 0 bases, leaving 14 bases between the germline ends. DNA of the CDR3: TGCGCCAGCAGCCGACAGGCTTCAAGCTCTGGGGCCAACGTCCTGACTTTC. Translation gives CASSRQASSSGANVLTF.

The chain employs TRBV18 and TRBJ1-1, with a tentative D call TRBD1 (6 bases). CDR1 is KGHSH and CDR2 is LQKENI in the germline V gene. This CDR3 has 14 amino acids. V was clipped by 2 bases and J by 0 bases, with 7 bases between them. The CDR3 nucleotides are TGTGCCAGCTCACCAGGGACACTGAACACTGAAGCTTTCTTT. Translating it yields CASSPGTLNTEAFF.

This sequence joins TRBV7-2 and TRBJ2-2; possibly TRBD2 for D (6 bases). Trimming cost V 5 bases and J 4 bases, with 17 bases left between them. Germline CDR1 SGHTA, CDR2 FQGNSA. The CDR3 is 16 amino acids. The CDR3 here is CASSPVEGSGTGELFF. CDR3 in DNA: TGTGCCAGCAGCCCCGTGGAGGGGTCGGGCACCGGGGAGCTGTTTTTT. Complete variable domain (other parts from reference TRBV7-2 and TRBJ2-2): GAGVSQSPSNKVTEKGKDVELRCDPISGHTALYWYRQSLGQGLEFLIYFQGNSAPDKSGLPSDRFSAERTGGSVSTLTIQRTQQEDSAVYLCASSPVEGSGTGELFFGEGSRLTVL.

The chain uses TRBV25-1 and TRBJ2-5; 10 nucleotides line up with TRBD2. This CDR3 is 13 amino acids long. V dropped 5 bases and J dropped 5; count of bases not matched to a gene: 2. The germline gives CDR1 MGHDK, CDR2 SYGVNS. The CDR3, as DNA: TGTGCCAGCAGTCTAGCGGGAGTCGAGACCCAGTACTTC. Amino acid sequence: CASSLAGVETQYF. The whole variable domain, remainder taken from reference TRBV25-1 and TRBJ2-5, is EADIYQTPRYLVIGTGKKITLECSQTMGHDKMYWYQQDPGMELHLIHYSYGVNSTEKGDLSSESTVSRIRTEHFPLTLESARPSHTSQYLCASSLAGVETQYFGPGTRLLVL.

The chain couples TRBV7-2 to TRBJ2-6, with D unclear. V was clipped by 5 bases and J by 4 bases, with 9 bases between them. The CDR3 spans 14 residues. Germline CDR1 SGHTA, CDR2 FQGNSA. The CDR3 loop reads CASSPQSGANVLTF. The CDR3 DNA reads TGTGCCAGCAGCCCCCAGTCGGGGGCCAACGTCCTGACTTTC.

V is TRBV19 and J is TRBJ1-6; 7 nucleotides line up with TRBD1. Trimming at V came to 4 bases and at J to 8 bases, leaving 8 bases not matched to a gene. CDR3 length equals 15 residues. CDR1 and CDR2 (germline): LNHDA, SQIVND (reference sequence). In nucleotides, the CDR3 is TGTGCCAGTAGTACAGGGGGATCTCGGCATTCACCCCTCCACTTT. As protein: CASSTGGSRHSPLHF.

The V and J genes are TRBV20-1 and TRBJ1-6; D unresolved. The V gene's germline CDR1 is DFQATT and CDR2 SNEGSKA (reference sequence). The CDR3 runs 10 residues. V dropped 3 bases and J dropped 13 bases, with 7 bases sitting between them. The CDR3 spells CSASNAPLHF. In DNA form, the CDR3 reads TGCAGTGCTAGTAACGCGCCCCTCCACTTT.

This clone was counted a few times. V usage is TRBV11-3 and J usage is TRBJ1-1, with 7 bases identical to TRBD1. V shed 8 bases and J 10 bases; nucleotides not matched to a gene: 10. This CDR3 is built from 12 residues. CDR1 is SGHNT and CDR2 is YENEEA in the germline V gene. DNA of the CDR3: TGTGCCAGCGGAACCCGACAGGGAGTAGCTTTCTTT. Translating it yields CASGTRQGVAFF.

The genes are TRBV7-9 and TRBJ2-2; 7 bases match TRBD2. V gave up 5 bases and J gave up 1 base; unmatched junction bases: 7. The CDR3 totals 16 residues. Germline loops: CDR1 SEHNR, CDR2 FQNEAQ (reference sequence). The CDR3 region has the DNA TGTGCCAGCAGCCCACAAGGCGGGGGGAACACCGGGGAGCTGTTTTTT. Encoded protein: CASSPQGGGNTGELFF.